Listed below are T cell receptor beta chains from one sample, sequenced in a study of tumor-infiltrating lymphocytes in primary liver carcinoma. TCRdb re-called the multiplex PCR reads through MiXCR, storing one row per CDR3 protein. The data show tens of thousands of distinct CDR3 sequences, roughly 74% seen once. Source material: tumor-adjacent normal liver tissue. These receptors were taken from a woman between 25 and 40 years old with primary liver carcinoma and hepatitis B virus infection. The CDR3 runs from the conserved cysteine through the conserved F or W. Each record gives: J gene, V gene, clone size, CDR3 length, D gene, CDR3 DNA, CDR3 protein. D genes are given only for firm matches. Clone size is stated in some rows and not others, as once, few, many or a class when expanded.

>TRBJ2-2|TRBV4-3|NA|12|NA
TGCGCCAGCAGACTTGGCAGCGTGGAACTGTTTTTT
CASRLGSVELFF
>TRBJ2-7|TRBV20-1|NA|17|TRBD2
TGCAGTGCTTCAACCGATTCGGGCCTAGCGGTCTCCTACGAGCAGTACTTC
CSASTDSGLAVSYEQYF
>TRBJ2-1|TRBV6-5|many|13|NA
TGTGCCAGCCGGGACTCTGCCTACAATGAGCAGTTCTTC
CASRDSAYNEQFF
>TRBJ2-1|TRBV11-3|NA|15|NA
TGCGCCAGCAGCCCATGGGTGGGGGCCTACGATGAGCAGTTCTTC
CASSPWVGAYDEQFF
>TRBJ1-4|TRBV12-3/TRBV12-4|once|15|TRBD1
TGTGCCAGCAATTCCTTAGGACAGGGGAATGAAAAACTGTTTTTT
CASNSLGQGNEKLFF
>TRBJ2-7|TRBV4-2|NA|15|NA
TGTGCCAGCATCCAAAGGACTAACGTCTCCTACGAGCAGTACTTC
CASIQRTNVSYEQYF
>TRBJ1-1|TRBV20-1|NA|13|NA
TGCAGTGTTAGTGGGGGCATGAACACTGAAGCTTTCTTT
CSVSGGMNTEAFF
>TRBJ2-6|TRBV6-2/TRBV6-3|many|15|NA
TGTGCCAGCAGTTCCAGGGGTTCTGGGGCCAACGTCCTGACTTTC
CASSSRGSGANVLTF
>TRBJ1-5|TRBV12-3/TRBV12-4|many|14|NA
TGTGCCAGCAGCCGTAGCGGGTCACGGCAGCCCCAGCATTTT
CASSRSGSRQPQHF
>TRBJ2-3|TRBV4-2|NA|15|TRBD1
TGTGCGAGCAGCCTGGGACAGGTGGGCACAGATACGCAGTATTTT
CASSLGQVGTDTQYF
>TRBJ1-2|TRBV4-3|NA|14|NA
TGCGCCAGCAGCGTTGAGTTGGAGATCTATGGCTATGCCTTC
CASSVELEIYGYAF
>TRBJ2-3|TRBV4-1|NA|14|NA
TGCACCAGCAGCCCTCAAAGCAGGACAGATACGCAGTATTTT
CTSSPQSRTDTQYF
>TRBJ2-3|TRBV6-6|NA|14|NA
TGTGCCAGCAGTTACGTGAACTCAGCAGATACGCAGTATTTT
CASSYVNSADTQYF
>TRBJ2-1|TRBV11-2|NA|14|TRBD2
TGTGCCAGCAGCGGGACTAGCGGTTACAATGAGCAGTTCTTC
CASSGTSGYNEQFF
>TRBJ1-1|TRBV11-2|NA|14|NA
TGTGCCAGCAGCTTAGAGAGGGGTCGGACTGAAGTTATCTTT
CASSLERGRTEVIF
>TRBJ2-3|TRBV5-4|NA|16|NA
TGTGCTAGCAGCTTGGATGGGAGTGCGGGCAATCAGCCCCAGTATTTT
CASSLDGSAGNQPQYF
>TRBJ2-3|TRBV6-5|NA|16|TRBD2
TGTGCCAGCAACAGCTCTCGCGGGGGGGCCAGAGATACGCAGTATTTT
CASNSSRGGARDTQYF
>TRBJ2-3|TRBV4-1|NA|20|NA
TGCGCAAGCAGCCCGCAACAGGGGGGCTCTATACTAGCGGGCACAGATACACAGTATTTT
CASSPQQGGSILAGTDTQYF
>TRBJ2-1|TRBV6-2/TRBV6-3|NA|18|TRBD2
TGTGCCAGCAAGGCACAGGGACTAGCGGGAGGGCATAACAATGAGCAATTCTTC
CASKAQGLAGGHNNEQFF
>TRBJ1-6|TRBV4-3|NA|15|NA
TGTGCTAGCAGCCAAGAGAGCTCCTATAATTCACACCTCCACTTC
CASSQESSYNSHLHF
>TRBJ2-2|TRBV7-2|NA|15|TRBD2
TGTGCCAGCAGGGGCGGGGGGATAATCGCCGGGGAGCTGTTTTTT
CASRGGGIIAGELFF
>TRBJ2-1|TRBV12-3/TRBV12-4|NA|14|NA
TGTATCAGCAGCTTCGGAGGGACAGACAATGAGCAGTTCTTC
CISSFGGTDNEQFF
>TRBJ1-3|TRBV11-2|NA|15|NA
TGTGCCAGCAGCTTAGATCCCGGACCGCAAAGCACCATATATTTT
CASSLDPGPQSTIYF
>TRBJ1-4|TRBV29-1|NA|15|TRBD1
TGCGGCGTTGATGCCGGGGGACAGGGCTATGAAAAACTGTTTTTT
CGVDAGGQGYEKLFF
>TRBJ2-1|TRBV7-3|NA|17|TRBD2
TGTGCCAACAGCTTAAACGGCCCCGCGGGAGTTCACAATGAGCAGTTCTTC
CANSLNGPAGVHNEQFF
>TRBJ2-1|TRBV4-3|NA|16|NA
TGCGCCAGCAGCCAGGGTTTCGAGATGGGGTCCTACAATGAGCAGTTC
CASSQGFEMGSYNEQF
>TRBJ2-6|TRBV28|many|18|NA
TGTGCCAGCAGTGCCCCAGGGCAGCCCGACTCTGGGGCCAACGTCCTGACTTTC
CASSAPGQPDSGANVLTF
>TRBJ2-3|TRBV7-9|many|16|TRBD1
TGTGCCAGCAGCTTAGAAAGGGGACAGCAAGAAGATACGCAGTATTTT
CASSLERGQQEDTQYF
>TRBJ2-2|TRBV6-1|NA|14|NA
TGTGCCAGCAGCCCGGGAACCGGCACCGGGGAGCTGTTTTTT
CASSPGTGTGELFF
>TRBJ1-2|TRBV29-1|NA|12|NA
TGCATCGCTGGACACGGGGTTGATGGCTACACCTTC
CIAGHGVDGYTF
>TRBJ2-1|TRBV12-3/TRBV12-4|NA|12|NA
TGCGCCAGCAGTTTAGCGGAGAATGAGCAGCTCTTC
CASSLAENEQLF